A selection of T cell receptor beta chains follows, all from one sample in a study of T cell responses to AZD1222 COVID-19 vaccine. Profiled with immunoSEQ multiplex PCR; TCRdb holds only in-frame clones, not every one. The sample consists of about 140,000 clones, 88% of them appearing once. Sequenced here: peripheral blood, sampled 28 days after the second AZD1222 dose. Every receptor here comes from an adult who received the AZD1222 COVID-19 vaccine. The CDR3 runs from the conserved cysteine through the conserved F or W. D genes are given only for firm matches. Size tells how often a clone was seen (once, few, many) or the class of an expanded clone, and some rows leave it out.

clone_size	v_call	j_call	d_call	cdr3_aa	cdr3_nt
once	TRBV7-8	TRBJ2-3	TRBD2	CASSFLAGVLEAQYF	TGTGCCAGCAGCTTCTTAGCGGGGGTCCTTGAAGCGCAGTATTTT
-	TRBV5-6	TRBJ1-3	TRBD1	CASSSGGSGNTIYF	TGTGCCAGCAGCTCAGGGGGCTCTGGAAACACCATATATTTT
-	TRBV5-6	TRBJ2-1	TRBD2	CASSSGLAGLYNEQFF	TGTGCCAGCAGCTCCGGACTAGCGGGGCTCTACAATGAGCAGTTCTTC
-	TRBV27	TRBJ2-3	-	CASRQRTDTQYF	TGTGCCAGCAGACAGCGCACAGATACGCAGTATTTT
-	TRBV27	TRBJ2-2	-	CASSFRGTNTGELFF	TGTGCCAGCAGTTTTCGGGGTACGAACACCGGGGAGCTGTTTTTT
-	TRBV5-1	TRBJ1-1	-	CASSIESQKNTEAFF	TGCGCCAGCAGCATAGAAAGTCAAAAGAACACTGAAGCTTTCTTT
-	TRBV7-2	TRBJ1-6	-	CASSSLYSSYNSPLHF	TGTGCCAGCAGCTCCTTATACAGCTCCTATAATTCACCCCTCCACTTT
-	TRBV3-1/TRBV3-2	TRBJ1-1	-	CASSPQVADTEAFF	TGTGCCAGCAGCCCGCAGGTGGCGGACACTGAAGCTTTCTTT
-	TRBV30	TRBJ2-3	-	CAWMQGTDTQYF	TGTGCCTGGATGCAGGGGACAGATACGCAGTATTTT
-	TRBV28	TRBJ1-6	TRBD1	CASSQKPGQLSPLHF	TGTGCCAGCAGTCAGAAGCCGGGACAGCTTTCACCCCTCCACTTT
-	TRBV9	TRBJ2-5	TRBD2	CASSLDSGSEQETQYF	TGTGCCAGCAGCCTCGATAGCGGGAGCGAACAAGAGACCCAGTACTTC
-	TRBV11-3	TRBJ2-1	-	CASSLTLSSNEQFF	TGTGCCAGCAGCTTAACATTGTCATCCAATGAGCAGTTCTTC
-	TRBV7-2	TRBJ2-3	-	CASSYQLRTDTQYF	TGTGCCAGCAGCTACCAACTTCGCACAGATACGCAGTATTTT
-	TRBV3-1/TRBV3-2	TRBJ1-5	-	CASSQGAAYSNQPQHF	TGTGCCAGCAGCCAAGGGGCCGCGTATAGCAATCAGCCCCAGCATTTT
-	TRBV6-2/TRBV6-3	TRBJ2-7	TRBD2	CASSYERGEQYF	TGTGCCAGCAGTTACGAGCGGGGGGAGCAGTACTTC